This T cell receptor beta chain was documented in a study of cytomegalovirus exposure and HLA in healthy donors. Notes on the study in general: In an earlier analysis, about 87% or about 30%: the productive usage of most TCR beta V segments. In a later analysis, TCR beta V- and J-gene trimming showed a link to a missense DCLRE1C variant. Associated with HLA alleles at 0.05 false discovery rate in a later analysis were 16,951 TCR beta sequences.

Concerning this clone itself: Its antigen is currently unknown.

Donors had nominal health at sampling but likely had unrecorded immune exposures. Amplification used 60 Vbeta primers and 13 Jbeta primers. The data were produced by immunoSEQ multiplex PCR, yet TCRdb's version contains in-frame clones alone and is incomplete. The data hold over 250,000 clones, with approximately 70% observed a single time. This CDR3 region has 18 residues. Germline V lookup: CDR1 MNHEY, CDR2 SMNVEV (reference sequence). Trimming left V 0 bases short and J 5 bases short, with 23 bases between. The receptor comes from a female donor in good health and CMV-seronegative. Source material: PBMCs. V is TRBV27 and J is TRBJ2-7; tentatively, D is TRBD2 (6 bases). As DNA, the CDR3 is TGTGCCAGCAGTTTATCCCCCAGCCCAGGGACTCCCGGGAACGAGCAGTACTTC. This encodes CASSLSPSPGTPGNEQYF.